Sequencing of this T cell receptor (beta chain) was carried out in a study of human T cells and chemical hapten exposure. The study extracted total RNA from unfractionated whole blood. How the authors handled the data: Ranging from about 20,000 to 750,000, TCR counts per sample had a median value of around 91,000. TCRdb passed the 5' RACE reads through MiXCR, listing each CDR3 protein once. These V and J calls are TCRdb output, not the study's own analysis. The sample lists tens of thousands of distinct CDR3 sequences, more than 7.5% seen once, with under 3% in the top ten. This clonotype was observed a handful of times. CDR1 is LGHNA and CDR2 is YNFKEQ in the germline V gene. The CDR3 has 13 residues. With V trimmed by 8 bases and J by 16 bases, 16 bases remained unmatched.

The sequence was collected from a male donor in good health. This sequence joins TRBV4-2 and TRBJ2-1; 8 nucleotides align to TRBD2. CDR3 protein: CASGSATSAEEFF. The CDR3 region has the DNA TGTGCCAGCGGATCCGCGACTAGCGCTGAGGAATTCTTC.